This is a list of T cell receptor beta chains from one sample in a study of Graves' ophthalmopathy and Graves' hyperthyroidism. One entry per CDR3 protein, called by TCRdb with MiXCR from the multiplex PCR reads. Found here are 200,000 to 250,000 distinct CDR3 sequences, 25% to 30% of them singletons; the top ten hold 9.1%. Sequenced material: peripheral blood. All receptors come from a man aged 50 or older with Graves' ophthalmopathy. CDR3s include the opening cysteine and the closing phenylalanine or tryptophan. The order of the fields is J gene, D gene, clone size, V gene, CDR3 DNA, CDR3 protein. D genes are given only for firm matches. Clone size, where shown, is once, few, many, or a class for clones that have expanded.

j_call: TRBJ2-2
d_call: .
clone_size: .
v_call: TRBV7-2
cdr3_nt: TGTGCCAGCAGCTTTTACAGGGCCCGGGCCGGGGAGCTGTTTTTT
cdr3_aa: CASSFYRARAGELFF

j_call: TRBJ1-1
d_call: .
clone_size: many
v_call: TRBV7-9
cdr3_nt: TGTGCCAGCAGTCTCGCATTAGAGAACACTGAAGCTTTCTTT
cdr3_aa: CASSLALENTEAFF

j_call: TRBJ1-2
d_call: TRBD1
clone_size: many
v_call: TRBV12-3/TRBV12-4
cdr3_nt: TGTGCCAGCAGTTGGGACAGGGCGTCCTATGGCTACACCTTC
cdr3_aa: CASSWDRASYGYTF

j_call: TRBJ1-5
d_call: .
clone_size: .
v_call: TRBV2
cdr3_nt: TGTGCCAGCAGTGGCCCGCCTAGCAATCAGCCCCAGCATTTT
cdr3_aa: CASSGPPSNQPQHF

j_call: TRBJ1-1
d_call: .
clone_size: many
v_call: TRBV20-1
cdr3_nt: TGCAGTGCTAGGAAGCTGCAGTTGAACACTGAAGCTTTCTTT
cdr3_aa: CSARKLQLNTEAFF

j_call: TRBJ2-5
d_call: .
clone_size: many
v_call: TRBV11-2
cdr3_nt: TGTGCCAGCAGCTTAACTCTCGAGACCCAGTACTTC
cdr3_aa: CASSLTLETQYF

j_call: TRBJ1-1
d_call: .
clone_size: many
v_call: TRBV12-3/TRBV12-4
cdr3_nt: TGTGCCAGCAGTTTTTCGGACACTGAAGCTTTCTTT
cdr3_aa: CASSFSDTEAFF

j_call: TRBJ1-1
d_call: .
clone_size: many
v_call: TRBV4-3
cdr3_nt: TGCGCCAGTGCCCGGACGGAGAACACTGAAGCTTTCTTT
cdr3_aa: CASARTENTEAFF

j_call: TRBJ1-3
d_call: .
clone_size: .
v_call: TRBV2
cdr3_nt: TGTGCCAGCAGTGAGTTGGGACACCTAGTCTCTGGAAACACCATATATTTT
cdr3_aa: CASSELGHLVSGNTIYF

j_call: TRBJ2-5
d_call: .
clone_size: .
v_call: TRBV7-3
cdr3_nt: TGTGCCAGCAGCTTAAACAGGGAGACCCAGTACTTC
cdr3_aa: CASSLNRETQYF

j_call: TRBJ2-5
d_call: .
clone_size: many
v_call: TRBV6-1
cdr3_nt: TGTGCCAGCAGAAGCCTACGAGAGACCCAGTACTTC
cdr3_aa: CASRSLRETQYF

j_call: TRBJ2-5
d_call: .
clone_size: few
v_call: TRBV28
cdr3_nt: TGTGCCAGCGAATCGCTCGGGGGTGGAGAGACCCAGTACTTC
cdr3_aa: CASESLGGGETQYF

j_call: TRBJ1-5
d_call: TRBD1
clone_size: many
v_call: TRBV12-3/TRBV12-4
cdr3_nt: TGTGCCAGCAGTTTATCTGAGGGAAGGACAGGGATGAATCAGCCCCAGCATTTT
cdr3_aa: CASSLSEGRTGMNQPQHF

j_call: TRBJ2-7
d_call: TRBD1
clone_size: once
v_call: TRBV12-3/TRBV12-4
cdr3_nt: TGTGCCAGCACCTTCGGGGACAGGGGCTTCGAGCAGTACTTC
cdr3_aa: CASTFGDRGFEQYF

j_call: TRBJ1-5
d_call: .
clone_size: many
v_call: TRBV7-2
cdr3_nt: TGTGCCAGCAGCTCGCAGGAAAATCAGCCCCAGCATTTT
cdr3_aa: CASSSQENQPQHF

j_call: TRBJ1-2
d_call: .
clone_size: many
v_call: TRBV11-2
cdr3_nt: TGTGCCAGCAGCTTTAGCCGGGACGCGGCGGGTGGCTACACCTTC
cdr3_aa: CASSFSRDAAGGYTF

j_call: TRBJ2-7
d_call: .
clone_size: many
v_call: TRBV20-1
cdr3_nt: TGCAGTGCTAGTCTTCCGGTCTCAGGACGCTACGAGCAGTACTTC
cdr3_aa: CSASLPVSGRYEQYF

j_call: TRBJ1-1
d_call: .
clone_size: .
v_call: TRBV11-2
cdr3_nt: TGCGCCAGCATGGGGTTTGATTTCGAGGACACTGAAGCTTTCTTT
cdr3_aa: CASMGFDFEDTEAFF

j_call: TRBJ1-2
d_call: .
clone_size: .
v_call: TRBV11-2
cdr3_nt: TGTGCCAGCAGCGACGGCTCCGTCCAGGGACGCGGCTATGGCTACACCTTC
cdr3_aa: CASSDGSVQGRGYGYTF

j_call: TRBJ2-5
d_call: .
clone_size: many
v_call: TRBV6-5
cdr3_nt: TGTGCCAGCCGGCCGACAGACAGCCAAGAGACCCAGTACTTC
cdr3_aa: CASRPTDSQETQYF

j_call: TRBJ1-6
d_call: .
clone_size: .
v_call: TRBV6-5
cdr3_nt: TGTGCCAGCAGTTACCGAGTTGACTTAGGTCCTTCACCCCTCCACTTT
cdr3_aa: CASSYRVDLGPSPLHF

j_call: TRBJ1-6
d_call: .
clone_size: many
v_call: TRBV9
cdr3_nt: TGTGCCAGCAGCGCCCAAACGGGGGTGAATTCACCCCTCCACTTT
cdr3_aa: CASSAQTGVNSPLHF

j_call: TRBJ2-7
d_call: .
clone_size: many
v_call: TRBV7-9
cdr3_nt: TGTGCCAGCAGCCAGGTGGGGGAATCTACCTACGAGCAGTACTTC
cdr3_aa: CASSQVGESTYEQYF

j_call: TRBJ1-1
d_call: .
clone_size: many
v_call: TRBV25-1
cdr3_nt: TGTGCCAGCACTAGAGGAGGGAAGGCTGAAGCTTTCTTT
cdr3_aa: CASTRGGKAEAFF

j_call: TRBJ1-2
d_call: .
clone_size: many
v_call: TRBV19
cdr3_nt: TGTGCCAGTACCAAGAAATGGGGCACCTTCTATGGCTACACCTTC
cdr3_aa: CASTKKWGTFYGYTF

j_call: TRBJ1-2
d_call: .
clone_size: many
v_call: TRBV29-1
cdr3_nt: TGCAGCGTTGAGGGAAACTATGGCTACACCTTC
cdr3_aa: CSVEGNYGYTF

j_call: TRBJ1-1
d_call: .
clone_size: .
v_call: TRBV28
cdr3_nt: TGTGCCAGCAGTTTAAGGTGGACTGAAGCTTTCTTT
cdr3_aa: CASSLRWTEAFF

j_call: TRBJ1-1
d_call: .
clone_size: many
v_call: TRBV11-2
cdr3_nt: TGTGCCAGCAGCTTAGAGCAGGGAGACACTGAAGCTTTCTTT
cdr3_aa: CASSLEQGDTEAFF

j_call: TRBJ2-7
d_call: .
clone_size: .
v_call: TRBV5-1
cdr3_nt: TGCGCCAGTATGTCTGAGGGATACGAGCAGTACTTC
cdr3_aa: CASMSEGYEQYF

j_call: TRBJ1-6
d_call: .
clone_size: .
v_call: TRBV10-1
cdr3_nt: TGCGCCAGCAGTGAGGAGAGGGATTCACCCCTCCACTTT
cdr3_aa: CASSEERDSPLHF

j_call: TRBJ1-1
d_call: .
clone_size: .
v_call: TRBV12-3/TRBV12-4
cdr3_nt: TGTGCCAGCAGTTCCTGGGGAAAAGGGAGGACTGAAGCTTTCTTT
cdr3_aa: CASSSWGKGRTEAFF

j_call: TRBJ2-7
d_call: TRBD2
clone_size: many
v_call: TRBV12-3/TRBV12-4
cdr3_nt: TGTGCCAGCAGTTTACTAGCGGGAGGGCCTAACGAGCAGTACTTC
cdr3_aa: CASSLLAGGPNEQYF

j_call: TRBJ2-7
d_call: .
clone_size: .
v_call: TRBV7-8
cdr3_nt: TGTGCCAGCAGTAAACCCGGGAATCTTAGGGACGAGCAGTACTTC
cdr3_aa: CASSKPGNLRDEQYF

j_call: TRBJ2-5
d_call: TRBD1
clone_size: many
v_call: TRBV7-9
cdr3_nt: TGTGCCAGCAGCTCACGACAGGGTGGAAGGGGCCAAGAGACCCAGTACTTC
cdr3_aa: CASSSRQGGRGQETQYF

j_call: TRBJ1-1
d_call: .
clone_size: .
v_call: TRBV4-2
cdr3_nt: TGTGCCAGCAGCCAATCTCCAGGGGCTACTGAAGCTTTCTTT
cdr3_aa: CASSQSPGATEAFF

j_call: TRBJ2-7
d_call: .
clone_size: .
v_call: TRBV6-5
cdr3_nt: TGTGCCAGCAGTTACTCGAATGCCGGAGTTAAGTTCTACGAGCAGTACTTC
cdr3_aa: CASSYSNAGVKFYEQYF

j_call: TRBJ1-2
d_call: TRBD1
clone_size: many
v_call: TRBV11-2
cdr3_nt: TGTGCCAGCAGCTTAGAGTGGGACAGGGTGGAGGATGGCTACACCTTC
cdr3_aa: CASSLEWDRVEDGYTF

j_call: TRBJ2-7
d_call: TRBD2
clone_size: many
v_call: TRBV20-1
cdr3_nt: TGCAGTGCTCGTAGCGGGAGCGTCCCCTACGAGCAGTACTTC
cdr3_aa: CSARSGSVPYEQYF

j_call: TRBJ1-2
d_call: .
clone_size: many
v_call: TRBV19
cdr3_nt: TGTGCCAGTAGTATAGCGGCGTATTCTAACTATGGCTACACCTTC
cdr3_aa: CASSIAAYSNYGYTF

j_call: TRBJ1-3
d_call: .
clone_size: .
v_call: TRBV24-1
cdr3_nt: TGTGCCACCAGTACGGGGCCAGGCTCTGGAAACACCATATATTTT
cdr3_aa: CATSTGPGSGNTIYF

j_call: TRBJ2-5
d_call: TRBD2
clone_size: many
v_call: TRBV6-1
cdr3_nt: TGTGCCAGCTGTCGGGCTAGCGGGATTGAGACCCAGTACTTC
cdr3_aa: CASCRASGIETQYF

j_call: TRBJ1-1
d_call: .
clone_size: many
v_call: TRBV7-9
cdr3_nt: TGTGCCAGCAGCCCCCTCAGGTTGAACACTGAAGCTTTCTTT
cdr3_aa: CASSPLRLNTEAFF